This entry lists 8 T cell receptor beta chains sequenced from one sample in a study of T cells in Graves' hyperthyroidism and ophthalmopathy. Researchers took RNA transcripts and amplified the TCR beta CDR3 regions from them. TCR CDR3 regions were first amplified by RT-PCR with HTBI primers. Via MiXCR, TCRdb re-called the multiplex PCR reads, giving one row per CDR3 protein. The data show approximately 530,000 distinct CDR3 sequences, approximately 15% seen once. Sequencing was carried out using blood. The receptors were gathered from a woman younger than 30 with Graves' hyperthyroidism.

This clonotype has a handful of counts. The genes are TRBV4-1 and TRBJ2-5, with 9 bases matching TRBD1. Germline trimming cut 3 bases from V and 5 bases from J; bases unmatched to any gene: 10. The CDR3 consists of 16 residues. Germline CDR1 is MGHRA and CDR2 is YSYEKL. This CDR3 is CASSHPRDRVGETQYF. In DNA form, the CDR3 reads TGCGCCAGCAGCCATCCCCGGGACAGGGTCGGCGAGACCCAGTACTTC.

This clonotype was observed a few times. The chain combines TRBV12-3 or TRBV12-4 with TRBJ1-2; D is unresolved. This CDR3 comprises 14 residues. Trimming removed 3 bases from V and 8 bases from J, with 16 bases in between. The CDR3 reads CASSFSGSRWGYTF. DNA of the CDR3: TGTGCCAGCAGTTTCTCGGGATCCCGCTGGGGCTACACCTTC.

This clonotype was counted between two and nine times. J is TRBJ2-2 and V is TRBV20-1, with D perhaps TRBD2 (6 bases). V was clipped by 1 base and J by 4 bases, with 13 bases between them. The CDR3 contains 15 residues. Germline V lookup: CDR1 DFQATT, CDR2 SNEGSKA (reference sequence). The CDR3 protein is CSARVLAHSTGELFF. In nucleotides, the CDR3 is TGCAGTGCTAGAGTCCTAGCGCATTCCACCGGGGAGCTGTTTTTT.

This sequence joins TRBV15 and TRBJ2-1; TRBD2 matches 7 bases. V gave up 0 bases and J gave up 4 bases; unmatched junction bases: 3. CDR3 length: 15 amino acids. Per the germline V gene, CDR1 is LNHNV and CDR2 is YYDKDF (reference sequence). CDR3 residues: CATSRESGAYNEQFF. The CDR3 bases are TGTGCCACCAGCAGAGAAAGCGGGGCATACAATGAGCAGTTCTTC.

The chain uses TRBV28 and TRBJ1-5, with D unclear. The CDR3 runs to 14 residues. Trimming took off 6 bases at V and 6 bases at J, with 15 bases between the two ends. Germline values: CDR1 MDHEN, CDR2 SYDVKM. In DNA form, the CDR3 reads TGTGCCAGCAGACAAGGGCCTGGAGGTCAGCCCCAGCATTTT. Amino acids: CASRQGPGGQPQHF. Variable domain in full (rest from reference TRBV28 and TRBJ1-5): DVKVTQSSRYLVKRTGEKVFLECVQDMDHENMFWYRQDPGLGLRLIYFSYDVKMKEKGDIPEGYSVSREKKERFSLILESASTNQTSMYLCASRQGPGGQPQHFGDGTRLSIL.

This clonotype was observed at least ten times. V usage is TRBV29-1 and J usage is TRBJ1-1; 10 bases line up with TRBD1. This CDR3 has 13 amino acids. V trimming: 6 bases; J trimming: 7 bases; junction bases outside the gene matches: 8. Germline loops: CDR1 SQVTM, CDR2 ANQGSEA. CDR3 sequence: CSVDRGLQGEAFF. CDR3 in DNA: TGCAGCGTCGACAGGGGGCTTCAAGGTGAAGCTTTCTTT.

This sequence joins TRBV7-9 and TRBJ2-3; D gene ambiguous. Trimming left V 7 bases short and J 4 bases short, with 9 bases between. Germline CDR1 reads SEHNR; CDR2 reads FQNEAQ (reference sequence). There are 12 residues in the CDR3. The CDR3 bases are TGTGCCAGCATCAAAAACCCAGATACGCAGTATTTT. It specifies CASIKNPDTQYF.

This chain joins TRBV6-5 and TRBJ1-1, with D unresolved. The CDR3 totals 15 residues. V was shortened by 0 bases and J by 4 bases, with 12 bases between the two germline ends. Germline V gene lookup returns CDR1 MNHEY and CDR2 SVGAGI. The CDR3 region is CASSYSAGYGTEAFF. The CDR3 region has the DNA TGTGCCAGCAGTTACTCTGCCGGGTACGGCACTGAAGCTTTCTTT.